This T cell receptor beta chain is drawn from a study of blood T cell repertoires in COVID-19. The overall study: The origin of the acute and convalescent COVID-19 samples was the United States, Italy and Spain. The cDNA or gDNA used as material had been derived from T cells, B-cell-depleted T cells, or PBMCs.

Under the authors' procedure: Amplification of reference gene primers provided the estimated nucleated cell counts. Data came from immunoSEQ multiplex PCR; TCRdb stores just in-frame clones and leaves some out. V and J calls and clone size are those listed in that table; D and trimming were worked out from the DNA. The top ten clones hold about a fifth of a sample with 70,000 to 95,000 clones, 82% of them seen once. The CDR3 covers 12 residues. Germline CDR1 and CDR2: SGHNT and YENEEA. V was trimmed by 1 base and J by 9 bases, leaving 7 bases between them. V and J are TRBV11-3 and TRBJ2-1; D may be TRBD2 (6 bases). Material: peripheral blood. The clonotype was recovered from a human donor in a cohort sampled during active COVID-19. In nucleotides, the CDR3 is TGTGCCAGCAGCTTAGGGGGAGGTGAGCAGTTCTTC. This translates into CASSLGGGEQFF.